The clone carrying this T cell receptor (beta chain) was seen a handful of times. Its specificity is unknown. Treatment described: 15 to 20 received Ad26.COV2.S at low or high dose, single or two shots; 5 received placebo; per-sample allocation not given. Sampling was performed 63 days after the first vaccine or placebo injection. The data were taken from a study of Ad26.COV2.S vaccination and SARS-CoV-2 variants. Study overall: By the intramuscular route, Ad26.COV2.S was given once, or twice 56 days apart. Overall study results and limits: Those who received the vaccine showed greater spike-specific TCR breadth than those given placebo. Breadth and depth estimates from TCRs may understate total T cell responses.

Clones were read by immunoSEQ multiplex PCR, and TCRdb kept only the in-frame ones, dropping some. The table includes more than 300,000 clones, around 88% detected once. Specimen: peripheral blood, collected in a trial of Ad26.COV2.S vaccine versus placebo. This receptor was taken from a person between 18 and 59 years old who received the Ad26.COV2.S COVID-19 vaccine or a placebo.

The DNA of the CDR3 is TGCGCCAGCAGTGAGTCCGCAGGGACCTCCTACAATGAGCAGTTCTTC. Its protein product is CASSESAGTSYNEQFF. This chain connects TRBV10-1 to TRBJ2-1, with D possibly called TRBD1 or TRBD2 (5 bases each). The CDR3 runs to 16 residues. The germline V gene has CDR1 WNHNN and CDR2 SYGVQD (reference sequence). The V gene lost 0 bases and the J gene lost 0 bases, with 9 bases spanning the gap.